A selection of T cell receptor beta chains follows, all from one sample in a study of blood T cells in healthy people across ages. From the 5' RACE reads, TCRdb called clonotypes with MiXCR, one entry per CDR3 protein. The sample lists 800,000 or so distinct CDR3 sequences, around 25% occurring once. The data also belong to a second study, concerning T cells of mothers and their children.

Sequenced sample: blood. Receptors originate from a boy between 5 and 17 years old in good health. CDR3s include the opening cysteine and the closing phenylalanine or tryptophan. The D gene is left open where the match is weak. Not every row has a clone size; where given, it reads once, few, many or a size class.

TRBV27	few	TRBD2	TRBJ2-1	CASSTAGDYNEQFF	TGTGCCAGCAGTACAGCGGGGGACTACAATGAGCAGTTCTTC
TRBV4-1	.	.	TRBJ2-7	CASSQARQASYEQYF	TGCGCCAGCAGCCAAGCGCGGCAGGCCTCCTACGAGCAGTACTTC
TRBV7-8	few	TRBD1	TRBJ2-7	CASSSTPTGHDEQYF	TGTGCCAGCAGCTCCACCCCGACAGGGCATGACGAGCAGTACTTC
TRBV29-1	.	.	TRBJ2-2	CSVQTGMNTGELFF	TGCAGCGTCCAGACAGGAATGAACACCGGGGAGCTGTTTTTT
TRBV12-3/TRBV12-4	.	.	TRBJ1-4	CASSFTGSNEKLFF	TGTGCCAGCAGTTTTACAGGCTCTAATGAAAAACTGTTTTTT
TRBV20-1	few	.	TRBJ2-5	CSAEGETQYF	TGCAGTGCTGAGGGGGAGACCCAGTACTTC
TRBV12-3/TRBV12-4	few	.	TRBJ2-3	CASSFPTNGDTQYF	TGTGCCAGCAGTTTCCCAACCAACGGAGATACGCAGTATTTT
TRBV7-9	few	.	TRBJ2-5	CASSFWGLQETQYF	TGTGCCAGCAGCTTCTGGGGCCTCCAAGAGACCCAGTACTTC
TRBV5-6	.	.	TRBJ2-7	CASSFSQGGTYEQYF	TGTGCCAGCAGCTTTTCACAGGGAGGAACCTACGAGCAGTACTTC
TRBV4-3	.	.	TRBJ1-4	CASSQGLSNEKLFF	TGCGCCAGCTCCCAGGGGTTGTCTAATGAAAAACTGTTTTTT
TRBV29-1	few	.	TRBJ1-1	CSVDREGANTEAFF	TGCAGCGTTGATAGGGAGGGCGCGAACACTGAAGCTTTCTTT
TRBV10-3	.	TRBD2	TRBJ2-1	CAISEWASGGNEQFF	TGTGCCATCAGTGAGTGGGCTAGCGGGGGAAATGAGCAGTTCTTC
TRBV20-1	.	.	TRBJ2-1	CSATKTGPGNEQFF	TGCAGTGCGACGAAGACAGGCCCCGGTAATGAGCAGTTCTTC
TRBV20-1	few	TRBD2	TRBJ2-2	CSARDQLAVANTGELFF	TGCAGTGCTAGAGACCAACTAGCGGTCGCGAACACCGGGGAGCTGTTTTTT
TRBV6-2/TRBV6-3	few	.	TRBJ2-5	CASSYAGIEETQYF	TGTGCCAGCAGTTATGCGGGGATTGAAGAGACCCAGTACTTC
TRBV27	few	TRBD1	TRBJ2-7	CASSFYPPTGASYEQYF	TGTGCCAGCAGTTTTTATCCTCCGACAGGGGCCTCCTACGAGCAGTACTTC
TRBV29-1	few	.	TRBJ2-2	CSVEEGGLSNTGELFF	TGCAGCGTTGAAGAGGGGGGCCTTTCAAACACCGGGGAGCTGTTTTTT
TRBV4-3	.	TRBD1	TRBJ1-4	CASSQEAGTGAEKLFF	TGCGCCAGCAGCCAAGAAGCCGGGACAGGGGCTGAAAAACTGTTTTTT
TRBV6-5	few	.	TRBJ1-5	CASSYMRDQPQHF	TGTGCCAGCAGTTACATGAGGGATCAGCCCCAGCATTTT
TRBV2	many	.	TRBJ1-1	CASMNTEAFF	TGTGCCAGCATGAACACTGAAGCTTTCTTT
TRBV7-8	.	TRBD1	TRBJ2-5	CASSFDRGPETQYF	TGTGCCAGCAGCTTTGACAGGGGGCCAGAGACCCAGTACTTC
TRBV6-1	few	.	TRBJ2-1	CASSEREQFF	TGTGCCAGCAGTGAACGCGAGCAGTTCTTC
TRBV11-2	few	.	TRBJ1-5	CASSLVRGHSNQPQHF	TGTGCCAGCAGCTTAGTACGGGGGCATAGCAATCAGCCCCAGCATTTT
TRBV29-1	few	.	TRBJ2-7	CSVRGREYEQYF	TGCAGCGTTAGGGGGCGGGAATACGAGCAGTACTTC
TRBV7-2	few	TRBD2	TRBJ2-5	CASSLVLAGDQETQYF	TGTGCCAGCAGCTTAGTGCTAGCGGGAGACCAAGAGACCCAGTACTTC
TRBV5-6	few	.	TRBJ1-6	CASSLIGGNSPLHF	TGTGCCAGCAGCTTGATCGGGGGGAATTCACCCCTCCACTTT
TRBV15	.	TRBD2	TRBJ2-4	CATRGEGILIAKNIQYF	TGTGCCACGAGAGGGGAGGGAATTCTTATAGCCAAAAACATTCAGTACTTC
TRBV4-3	few	.	TRBJ2-7	CASSQDRSGNYEQYF	TGCGCCAGCAGCCAAGATAGGAGCGGAAACTACGAGCAGTACTTC
TRBV7-3	few	.	TRBJ2-1	CAAEGGSYNEQFF	TGTGCCGCCGAAGGGGGCTCCTACAATGAGCAGTTCTTC
TRBV4-3	.	TRBD2	TRBJ2-3	CASSQVFLAGPDTQYF	TGCGCCAGCAGCCAAGTCTTTCTAGCGGGGCCGGATACGCAGTATTTT
TRBV19	few	.	TRBJ2-4	CASSTGVKNIQYF	TGTGCCAGTAGTACAGGGGTGAAAAACATTCAGTACTTC
TRBV20-1	.	.	TRBJ2-7	CSAWTAESYEQYF	TGCAGTGCTTGGACAGCTGAATCCTACGAGCAGTACTTC
TRBV20-1	few	TRBD2	TRBJ2-5	CSARERGGLAGGETQYF	TGCAGTGCTAGAGAGAGAGGGGGACTAGCGGGTGGGGAGACCCAGTACTTC
TRBV5-5	.	.	TRBJ1-4	CASSWGTSGSNEKLFF	TGTGCCAGCAGCTGGGGGACGTCAGGGTCGAATGAAAAACTGTTTTTT
TRBV7-2	.	TRBD2	TRBJ2-1	CASAGAYNEQFF	TGTGCCAGCGCGGGAGCCTACAATGAGCAGTTCTTC
TRBV15	.	.	TRBJ2-5	CATSRDRTLLGTQYF	TGTGCCACCAGCAGAGACCGGACACTGCTGGGGACCCAGTACTTC
TRBV7-9	many	.	TRBJ2-3	CASSFPSTDTQYF	TGTGCCAGCAGTTTTCCATCCACAGATACGCAGTATTTT
TRBV20-1	.	.	TRBJ1-2	CSTLSQGRLYGCTF	.
TRBV11-2	.	.	TRBJ1-4	CASSHGRGTNEKLFF	TGTGCCAGCAGCCATGGGCGGGGGACTAATGAAAAACTGTTTTTT
TRBV6-5	few	.	TRBJ1-2	CASSFRRENYGYTF	TGTGCCAGCAGTTTCCGCAGGGAAAACTATGGCTACACCTTC